The present TCR beta chain was sequenced within a study of post-analysis software for immune sequencing data. Study-wide findings and caveats: Higher frequency in patients than in controls was seen for five TRBV segments, with TRBV5-6, TRBV5-1 and TRBV20-1 among them.

This CDR3 comprises 15 residues. Germline values: CDR1 LGHNA, CDR2 YNFKEQ. On this clonotype: Antigen unknown.

Libraries were made from TCR beta cDNA, and they carried unique molecular identifiers. TCRdb reanalysed the PCR reads using MiXCR and keeps one entry per CDR3 protein. The sample shows about 770,000 distinct CDR3 sequences, around 46% of them seen only once. The sample taken for sequencing was blood. The clonotype originates from a girl aged 10 to 17 with multiple sclerosis. This rearrangement joins TRBV4-2 to TRBJ2-4; D call uncertain. The J call may be in error: the DNA end matches TRBJ2-7 better. CDR3 coding DNA: TGTGCCAGCAGCCAATCTTGGCTAGAGGAAAACGAGCAGTACTTC. Encoded protein: CASSQSWLEENEQYF.